The present TCR beta chain was sequenced within a study of Graves' ophthalmopathy and Graves' hyperthyroidism. On this clonotype itself: Its antigen is unidentified.

Orbital computed tomography, together with clinical symptoms, serum thyroxine, TRAb and thyroid ultrasound, was used for diagnosis. RNA transcripts were the source from which TCR beta CDR3 regions were amplified. HTBI primers were employed in first-round RT-PCR, then a second-round multiplex PCR followed. TCRdb called the multiplex PCR reads again in MiXCR, with one record for every CDR3 protein. The sample holds hundreds of thousands of distinct CDR3 sequences, 22% seen once. Study conclusions and caveats: The study's model predicted ophthalmopathy progression at around 70% sensitivity and approximately 72% specificity.

The CDR3 has 19 amino acids. Germline lookup yields CDR1 SGHVS and CDR2 FNYEAQ. The V and J ends lost 2 bases and 4 bases, in that order; junction bases with no gene match: 17. The sample comprised peripheral blood. This chain uses TRBV7-6 with TRBJ2-3; TRBD2 agrees at 8 bases. The clonotype was recovered from a woman younger than 35 with stable Graves' hyperthyroidism. Some clones in this sample may be carry-over from other donors' samples. CDR3 sequence: CASSLPREGTGGPPDTQYF. The CDR3 coding sequence is TGTGCCAGCAGCTTACCTCGCGAAGGGACGGGAGGGCCCCCAGATACGCAGTATTTT.